This T cell receptor beta chain was sequenced during a study of beta chain features in type 1 diabetes. Per germline, CDR1 MNHEY and CDR2 SMNVEV (reference sequence). V dropped 4 bases and J dropped 3 bases, with 15 bases sitting between them. This CDR3 contains 15 residues. General study points: A moderate, significant TCRB CDR3 shortening appeared in type 1 diabetes across four CD4+ subsets.

Expressed TCRB transcripts got sequenced, as all isolated RNA was reverse transcribed. Profiling relied on immunoSEQ multiplex PCR, and the TCRdb table lists in-frame clones only, not all of them. The repertoire holds under 350,000 clones, approximately 24% seen once, with around 0.012% in the top ten. Regarding this clone: The antigen remains unidentified.

This clonotype originated in a woman aged 30 to 39 with type 1 diabetes. Sequenced: naive CD4+ T cells from blood. The V call is TRBV27, the J call TRBJ1-2; D is possibly TRBD1 (6 bases). CDR3 sequence reads: CASSSTQTGYYGYTF. CDR3 coding DNA: TGTGCCAGCAGTTCCACTCAGACAGGATACTATGGCTACACCTTC.